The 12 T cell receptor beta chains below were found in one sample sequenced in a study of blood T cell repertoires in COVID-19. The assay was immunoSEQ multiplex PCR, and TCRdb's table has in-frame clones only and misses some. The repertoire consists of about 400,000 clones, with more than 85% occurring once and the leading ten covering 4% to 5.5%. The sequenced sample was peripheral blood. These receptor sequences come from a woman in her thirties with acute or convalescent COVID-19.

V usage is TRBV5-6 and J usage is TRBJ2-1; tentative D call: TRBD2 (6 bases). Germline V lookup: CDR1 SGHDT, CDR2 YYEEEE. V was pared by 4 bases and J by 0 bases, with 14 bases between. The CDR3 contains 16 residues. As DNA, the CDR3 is TGTGCCAGCAGCGACTGGGGCGGGGACTCCTACAATGAGCAGTTCTTC. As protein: CASSDWGGDSYNEQFF. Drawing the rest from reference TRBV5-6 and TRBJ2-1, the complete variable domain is DAGVTQSPTHLIKTRGQQVTLRCSPKSGHDTVSWYQQALGQGPQFIFQYYEEEERQRGNFPDRFSGHQFPNYSSELNVNALLLGDSALYLCASSDWGGDSYNEQFFGPGTRLTVL.

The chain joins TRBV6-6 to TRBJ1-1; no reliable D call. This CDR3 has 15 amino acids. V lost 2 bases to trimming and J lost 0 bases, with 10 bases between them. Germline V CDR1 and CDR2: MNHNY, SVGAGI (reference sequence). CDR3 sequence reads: CASSYRGAMNTEAFF. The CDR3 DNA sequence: TGTGCCAGCAGTTACCGAGGAGCCATGAACACTGAAGCTTTCTTT.

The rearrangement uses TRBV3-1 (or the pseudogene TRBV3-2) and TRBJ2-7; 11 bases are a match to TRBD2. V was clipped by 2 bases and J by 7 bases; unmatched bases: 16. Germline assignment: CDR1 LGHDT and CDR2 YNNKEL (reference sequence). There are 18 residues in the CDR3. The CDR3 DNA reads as TGTGCCAGCAGCCAAAGACTAGGACTAGCGGGCCTCTCGGGGGAGCAGTACTTC. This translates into CASSQRLGLAGLSGEQYF.

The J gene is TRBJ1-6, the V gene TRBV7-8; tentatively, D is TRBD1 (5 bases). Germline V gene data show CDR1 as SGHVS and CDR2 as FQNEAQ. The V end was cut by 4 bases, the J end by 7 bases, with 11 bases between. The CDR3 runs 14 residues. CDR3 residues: CASSSGQANSPLHF. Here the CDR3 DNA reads TGTGCCAGCAGCTCCGGACAAGCAAATTCACCCCTCCACTTT.

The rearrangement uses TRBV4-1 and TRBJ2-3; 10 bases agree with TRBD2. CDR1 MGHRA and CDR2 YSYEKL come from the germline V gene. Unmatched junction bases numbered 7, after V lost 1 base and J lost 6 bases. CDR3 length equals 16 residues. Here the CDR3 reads CASSQAGTSVEDTQYF. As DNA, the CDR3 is TGCGCCAGCAGCCAAGCGGGGACTAGCGTCGAGGATACGCAGTATTTT.

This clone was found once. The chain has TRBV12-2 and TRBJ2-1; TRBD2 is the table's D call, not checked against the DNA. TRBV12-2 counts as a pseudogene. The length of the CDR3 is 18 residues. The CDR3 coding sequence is TGTGCAAGTCGCTTGACTGCAAGTGGGGGGACTTCCTACAATGAGCAGTTCTTC. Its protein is CASRLTASGGTSYNEQFF.

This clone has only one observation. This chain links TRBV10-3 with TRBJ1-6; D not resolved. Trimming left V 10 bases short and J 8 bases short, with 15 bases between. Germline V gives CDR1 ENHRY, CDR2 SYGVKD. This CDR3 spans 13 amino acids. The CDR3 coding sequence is TGTGCCACTTGTACAGACCAAGATTCACCCCTCCACTTT. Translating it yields CATCTDQDSPLHF.

CDR3 nucleotides: TGTGCCAGCAGCGACAGAATCAACACTGAAGCTTTCTTT. Its protein is CASSDRINTEAFF. The chain combines TRBV7-2 with TRBJ1-1; possibly TRBD1 for D (5 bases). The CDR3 extends over 13 amino acids. Germline CDR1 is SGHTA and CDR2 is FQGNSA. Between the trimmed V and J ends, which lost 5 bases and 2 bases, there was a span of 9 bases.

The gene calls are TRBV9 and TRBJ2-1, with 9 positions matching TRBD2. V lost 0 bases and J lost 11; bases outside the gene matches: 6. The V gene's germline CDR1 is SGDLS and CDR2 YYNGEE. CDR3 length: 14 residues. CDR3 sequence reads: CASSVDAGGLQQFF. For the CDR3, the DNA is TGTGCCAGCAGCGTAGATGCGGGGGGGCTTCAGCAGTTCTTC.

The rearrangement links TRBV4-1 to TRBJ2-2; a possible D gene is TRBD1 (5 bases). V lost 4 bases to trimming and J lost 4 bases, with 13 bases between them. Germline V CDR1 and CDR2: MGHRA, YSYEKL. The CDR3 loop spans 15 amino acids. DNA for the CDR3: TGCGCCAGCAGCCGTGTGTGGGGCCTCACCGGGGAGCTGTTTTTT. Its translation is CASSRVWGLTGELFF.

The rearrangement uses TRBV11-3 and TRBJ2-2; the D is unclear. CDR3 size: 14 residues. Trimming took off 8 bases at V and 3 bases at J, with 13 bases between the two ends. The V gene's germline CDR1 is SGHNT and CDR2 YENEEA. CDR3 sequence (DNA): TGTGCCAGCTCCCCGGGTCTCTACACCGGGGAGCTGTTTTTT. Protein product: CASSPGLYTGELFF.

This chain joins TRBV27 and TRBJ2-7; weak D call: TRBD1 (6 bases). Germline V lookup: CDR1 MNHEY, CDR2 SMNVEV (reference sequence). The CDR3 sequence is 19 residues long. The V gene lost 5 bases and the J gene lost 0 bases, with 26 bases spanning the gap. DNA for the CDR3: TGTGCCAGCAGTCCCTTTCGGGCAGGGGTAGGAAAAAGCTCCTACGAGCAGTACTTC. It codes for CASSPFRAGVGKSSYEQYF.